These 7 T cell receptor beta chains share one sample of origin, sequenced in a study of T cell responses to AZD1222 COVID-19 vaccine (TCRdb year 2021). Preparation of the library involved the immunoSEQ multiplex PCR assay. What TCRdb holds here is the immuneACCESS table cut down to in-frame rearrangements. Part of the clones is not present; checked against another copy, under half of the missing clones reflect an unresolved V gene, and the others are unexplained. This sample lists roughly 170,000 clones; roughly nine tenths were detected once. Less than 2.5% of the sample lies in the top ten. This sample's time point label indicates: baseline before first vaccination. The sample consisted of peripheral blood, taken on day 0 of AZD1222 vaccination. These receptors all stem from an adult in good health.

This sequence joins TRBV9 and TRBJ1-2, with no clear D. Deletions cut 0 bases from V and 0 bases from J, with 15 bases between. The CDR3 loop spans 17 amino acids. CDR1 and CDR2 from the germline V gene are SGDLS and YYNGEE. CDR3 residues: CASSVEQGQGTNYGYTF. The CDR3 bases are TGTGCCAGCAGCGTAGAGCAAGGGCAAGGAACTAACTATGGCTACACCTTC.

The rearrangement links TRBV7-8 to TRBJ2-7; possibly TRBD2 for D (7 bases). The CDR3 has 12 residues. The ends were cut back, 5 bases at V and 9 bases at J, with 14 bases in the middle. Per the germline V gene, CDR1 is SGHVS and CDR2 is FQNEAQ. The CDR3 sequence: CASSPSRGGQYF. Here the CDR3 DNA reads TGTGCCAGCAGCCCGAGTAGGGGGGGGCAGTACTTC.

V gene TRBV5-8 combines with J gene TRBJ2-5, with D unclear. V was shortened by 5 bases and J by 0 bases, with 8 bases between the two germline ends. The CDR3 runs 13 residues. CDR1 SGHTS and CDR2 YDEGEE come from the germline V gene. CDR3 DNA: TGTGCCAGCAGGTGGCGGAACCAAGAGACCCAGTACTTC. Translating gives CASRWRNQETQYF.

The chain joins TRBV4-3 to TRBJ2-3; tentatively, D is TRBD2 (5 bases). CDR3 length: 14 residues. Germline V gene data show CDR1 as LGHNA and CDR2 as YSLEER. The ends were cut back, 0 bases at V and 1 base at J, with 5 bases in the middle. The DNA of the CDR3 is TGCGCCAGCAGCCAAGAGCGGGGCACAGATACGCAGTATTTT. This gives the protein CASSQERGTDTQYF.

The chain couples TRBV5-6 to TRBJ1-5; 8 nucleotides align to TRBD1. V gave up 3 bases and J gave up 6 bases; unmatched junction bases: 20. The CDR3 totals 19 residues. Germline loops: CDR1 SGHDT, CDR2 YYEEEE. As DNA, the CDR3 is TGTGCCAGCAGCTCCCGAATAAAGGGACAGGACCTCCGGACTCAGCCCCAGCATTTT. This sequence encodes CASSSRIKGQDLRTQPQHF.

CDR3 bases: TGTGCCATACGCGACAGGGCGAACACTGAAGCTTTCTTT. Its protein product is CAIRDRANTEAFF. The rearrangement joins TRBV6-5 to TRBJ1-1; 7 bases fit TRBD1. Germline V gives CDR1 MNHEY, CDR2 SVGAGI. Germline trimming cut 10 bases from V and 1 base from J; bases unmatched to any gene: 6. The CDR3 is 13 amino acids.

The J gene is TRBJ1-1, the V gene TRBV11-2; tentatively, D is TRBD1 (5 bases). Germline values: CDR1 SGHAT, CDR2 FQNNGV. V was trimmed by 8 bases and J by 0 bases, leaving 16 bases between them. The CDR3 has 15 residues. Here the CDR3 reads CASSMAGLMNTEAFF. The CDR3 nucleotides read TGTGCCAGCTCCATGGCAGGGCTGATGAACACTGAAGCTTTCTTT.